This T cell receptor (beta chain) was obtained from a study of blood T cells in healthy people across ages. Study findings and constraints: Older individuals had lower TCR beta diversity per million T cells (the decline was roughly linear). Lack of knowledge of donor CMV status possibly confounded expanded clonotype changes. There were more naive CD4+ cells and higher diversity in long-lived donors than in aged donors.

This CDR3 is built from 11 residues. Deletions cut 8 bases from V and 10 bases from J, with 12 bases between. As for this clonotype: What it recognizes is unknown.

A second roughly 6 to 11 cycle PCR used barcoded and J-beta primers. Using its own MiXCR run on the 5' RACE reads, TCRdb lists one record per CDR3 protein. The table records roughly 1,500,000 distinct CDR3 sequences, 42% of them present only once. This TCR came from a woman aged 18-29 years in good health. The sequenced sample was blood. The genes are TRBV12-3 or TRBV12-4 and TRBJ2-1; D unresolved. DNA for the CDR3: TGTGCCAGCGGCGGCCCCTACGAGCAGTTCTTC. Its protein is CASGGPYEQFF.